The entry below describes one TCR beta chain. No cognate antigen has been identified for it. Within one base of it there is no much larger clone, and no base qualities were kept. Receptor amplification or capture employed the immunoSEQ multiplex PCR assay. For TCR sequencing, RNA was extracted from every sample and reverse transcribed into cDNA to serve as template. SuperScript III was used for first-strand cDNA synthesis, primed with a 2:1 mix of oligo-dT and random hexamers. A synthetic immune receptor repertoire was used to gauge amplification bias, and whatever bias remained was removed computationally. Per the authors' processing: Raw reads were preprocessed to remove errors, and CDR3 was defined according to IMGT conventions as the region from the conserved cysteine to phenylalanine. To get clonality, Shannon entropy was normalized by log2 of the number of productive unique TCRs and the result was subtracted from 1. Scalp TCRbeta sequences were cross-referenced with sorted blood CD4 and CD8 repertoires so that the CD4 or CD8 identity of scalp clones could be inferred. The clones in this table, taken by TCRdb from immuneACCESS, are in-frame only. Not every clone is retained; where verified, under half of the shortfall comes from an unresolved V gene, and the cause of the rest is unknown. V, J and clone size are those of that table, while D and trimming were read from the DNA. A total of some 80,000 clones appear in this sample, around 67% of them only once. The top ten clonotypes cover around 22% of the sample.

Interpreted using the paper, the time point label stands for: roughly 24 weeks on oral tofacitinib. The sample's treatment or condition label is to be understood as: oral pan-JAK inhibitor, 5-10 mg twice daily. Peripheral blood and lesional scalp punch biopsies were obtained from patients with alopecia areata. PBMCs were separated by density centrifugation and stained for CD3, CD4 and CD8, after which CD4+ and CD8+ T cells were sorted on a FACSAria. The data are from a study of CD8+ T cells in alopecia areata (dated by TCRdb to 2017 to 2018). Study-level background: Treated patients were enrolled in an open-label pilot trial of oral tofacitinib, 5 to 10 mg twice daily, for moderate-to-severe alopecia areata. Tofacitinib was given for 6 to 18 months, followed by 6 months of follow-up off drug to assess delayed response and recurrence. The SALT score, which quantifies the percentage of affected scalp surface area, was used to measure disease severity in treated patients. High-throughput TCRbeta sequencing was used to examine T cell clonal expansion in alopecia areata in both the C3H/HeJ mouse model and human patients. On the human side, TCRbeta sequencing was run on scalp tissue and on sorted CD4+ and CD8+ peripheral blood T cells from healthy controls and from alopecia areata patients with either patchy or totalis/universalis disease. Biopsies were taken from tofacitinib-treated patients at baseline and again at 4 and 24 weeks into treatment, and several of those patients also had a later scalp biopsy. Clonality in the scalp was compared among normal scalp (n=4), patchy alopecia areata scalp (n=8), and alopecia totalis/universalis scalp (n=8). RNA was extracted with the PAXgene miRNA kit for fixed scalp, the miRNeasy kit for PBMCs, and the RNeasy kit for mouse skin. TCRbeta CDR3 regions were amplified by immunoSEQ multiplex PCR with 35 Vbeta forward and 13 Jbeta reverse primers. Overall study results and their limits: Unlike mouse skin, which is dominated by gammadelta T cells, normal human skin has resident alphabeta T cells that are also sequenced, and this complicates analysis of the scalp TCR repertoire. Because the treated cohort was small and included a single nonresponder, larger studies are needed to assess links between baseline CD8+ expansion and response. TCR sequences shared between patients were less clear than in mice, possibly partly because of HLA diversity in the patient population. Compared with normal scalp, lesional scalp had higher clonality and more expanded CD8+ clones, particularly in alopecia totalis/universalis, a pattern that suggests antigenic drive. Many expanded lesional clones were found to persist in scalp and blood during tofacitinib treatment, and relapse after treatment cessation may be partly explained by this persistence. Tofacitinib significantly lowered scalp clonality and the number of expanded CD8+ clones among the top 100 scalp clones.

This sample comprised CD8+ T cells sorted from blood, obtained at week 24, from a patient treated with tofacitinib. The source is a human donor with alopecia areata.

The CDR3 amino acid sequence is: CASSLETDTQYF. The DNA sequence is TGTGCCAGCAGCTTGGAGACAGATACGCAGTATTTT. The V and J segments used are TRBV5-4 and TRBJ2-3, with the D gene not confidently named. There are 12 amino acids in the CDR3, from cysteine to phenylalanine inclusive. The entry retains the CDR3 DNA only, 36 bases that are in frame from base 1. Per the germline V gene (reference sequence), SGHNT is the CDR1 and YYREEE is the CDR2. V is cut by 0 bases and J by 3 bases, and the space between the germline ends is 2 bases.